Below, one TCR beta chain is given with its context. Which antigen it targets is not known. Within one base of it there is no much larger clone, and no base qualities were kept. The germline V gene (reference sequence) supplies CDR1 SEHNR and CDR2 FQNEAQ. The CDR3 runs 13 amino acids, cysteine and phenylalanine included. This entry keeps only the CDR3 DNA: 39 bases, framed from base 1. Deletion took 11 bases off V and 1 base off J, with a span of 14 bases between the germline ends. The source of the sample is a study of glioma-infiltrating T cells after dendritic cell vaccination (dated by TCRdb to the mid-2010s). At the level of the whole study: Of the roughly 15 glioblastoma patients in the cohort, all drawn from Phase I and II dendritic cell vaccination trials, 9 were newly diagnosed and 6 had recurrent disease. In glioblastoma patients vaccinated with dendritic cells, deep sequencing of TCR beta CDR3 regions served to measure the amount of tumor-infiltrating lymphocytes and to compare repertoires between tumor and blood. The vaccine was prepared from monocyte-derived dendritic cells that were cultured for roughly seven days with IL-4 and GM-CSF and then pulsed overnight with autologous tumor lysate. Patients received autologous tumor lysate-pulsed dendritic cell vaccination between the early 2000s and the early 2010s. Each patient got three intradermal injections of the dendritic cell vaccine, spaced at biweekly intervals, in the arm below the axilla. Survival after dendritic cell vaccination was correlated with TCR sequencing metrics, such as TIL content and the overlap between tumor and blood repertoires.

What this sample's time point label stands for: after dendritic cell vaccination, including at tumor progression/relapse. Patients were selected for having adequate residual fresh-frozen tumor tissue and more than two years of available survival data. Although molecular status otherwise differed among the glioblastoma patients, no patient had an isocitrate dehydrogenase mutation. PBMC were collected before vaccination, two weeks after the third vaccination, and at tumor progression if tumor progression occurred. The Qiagen DNeasy Blood extraction Kit was used to extract genomic DNA. The full study reports these points: After dendritic cell vaccination, a higher estimated pretreatment TIL content predicted longer time to progression and longer overall survival. TCR clonality showed no direct relationship with survival, which suggests that a diverse polyclonal response may matter. The cohort was small and heterogeneous, and full blood and tumor sets were available for few patients, with initial-recurrent tumor pairs available for even fewer patients. The three-group TCR overlap response model was characterized as speculative, and prospective validation of the model was stated to be required.

Using the immunoSEQ assay, TCRB CDR3 regions were amplified from 2 micrograms of genomic DNA, or from all available DNA when less than that was on hand. For multiplex PCR, 60 forward primers for TCR V beta segments and 13 reverse primers for J beta segments were used. Synthetic control templates were spiked into each sample at limiting dilution to estimate reads per starting template. Sequencing produced 87 bp reads on the Illumina HiSeq System. For the original study's pipeline: PCR and sequencing errors were removed by a nearest neighbor algorithm that merged closely related sequences. TCR overlap was defined as the percentage of unique tumor TCR beta sequences that were also found in the peripheral blood of the same patient. The table was pulled from immuneACCESS by TCRdb, which kept in-frame rearrangements only. Such tables lose some clones; where checked, under half of the loss comes from unresolved V genes, and the rest has no known cause. V, J and clone size derive from that table, while D and trimming were established from the DNA sequence. The sample contains 50,000 to 55,000 clones, approximately 90% of them found a single time. Together, the top ten hold roughly 5.4% of the sample.

This receptor was obtained from a human donor with glioblastoma. This chain is built from TRBV7-9 and TRBJ2-5; TRBD2 is perhaps the D gene, given 5 matching bases. Sequencing used blood, obtained after dendritic cell vaccination. The CDR3 protein is CAGERGLQETQYF. The nucleotide sequence is given as TGTGCCGGCGAGCGAGGGCTCCAAGAGACCCAGTACTTC. With the portions outside the CDR3 filled from the reference TRBV7-9 and TRBJ2-5 genes, the complete variable region becomes DTGVSQNPRHKITKRGQNVTFRCDPISEHNRLYWYRQTLGQGPEFLTYFQNEAQLEKSRLLSDRFSAERPKGSFSTLEIQRTEQGDSAMYLCAGERGLQETQYFGPGTRLLVL.